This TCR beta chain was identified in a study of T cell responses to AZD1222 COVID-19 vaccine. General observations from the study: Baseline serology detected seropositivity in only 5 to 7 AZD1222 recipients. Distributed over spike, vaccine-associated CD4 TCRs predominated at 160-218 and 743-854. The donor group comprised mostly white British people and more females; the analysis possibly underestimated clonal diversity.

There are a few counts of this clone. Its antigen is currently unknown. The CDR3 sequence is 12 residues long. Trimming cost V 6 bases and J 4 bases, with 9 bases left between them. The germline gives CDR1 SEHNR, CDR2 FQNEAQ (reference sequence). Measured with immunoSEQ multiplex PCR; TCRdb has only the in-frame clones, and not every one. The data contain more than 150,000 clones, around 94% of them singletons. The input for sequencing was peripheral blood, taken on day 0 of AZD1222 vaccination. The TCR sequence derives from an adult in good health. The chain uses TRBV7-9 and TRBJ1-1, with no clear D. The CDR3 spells CASSSRSTEAFF. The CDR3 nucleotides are TGTGCCAGCAGTTCCAGGAGCACTGAAGCTTTCTTT.